This T cell receptor (beta chain) emerged from a study of blood T cell repertoires in COVID-19. V dropped 2 bases and J dropped 5; count of bases not matched to a gene: 10. Germline values: CDR1 SGHVS, CDR2 FNYEAQ. The CDR3 is 16 amino acids. The sample holds one count of this clone. Here immunoSEQ multiplex PCR was the method, and the copy in TCRdb shows in-frame clones only, minus some. The profile shows fewer than 250,000 clones, roughly 89% of them singletons. V usage is TRBV7-6 and J usage is TRBJ2-3; 7 bases line up with TRBD2. This TCR was sampled from a woman aged 25 to 45 with acute COVID-19. Sequencing was performed on PBMCs or T cells enriched from blood (not recorded which). CDR3 coding DNA: TGTGCCAGCAGCTTATTGGGGGGGACTCCGAAAGATACGCAGTATTTT. Residues: CASSLLGGTPKDTQYF.